The 17 T cell receptor beta chains below all came from one sample that was sequenced in a study of beta chain features in type 1 diabetes. Expressed TCRB transcripts were sequenced after all isolated RNA was converted to cDNA. Some clones are missing from TCRdb's copy, which holds only in-frame ones; the method was immunoSEQ multiplex PCR. The sample lists some 400,000 clones, around 16% seen once, with about 0.018% in the top ten. The sequencing input was naive CD4+ T cells from blood. The receptors stem from a woman younger than 30 in good health.

This clone turned up a few times. This chain connects TRBV7-3 to TRBJ2-3, with D maybe TRBD1 (6 bases). V was shortened by 6 bases and J by 6 bases, with 13 bases between the two germline ends. CDR1 is SGHTA and CDR2 is FQGTGA in the germline V gene. The CDR3 is 13 amino acids. The CDR3 loop is CASSFGQSDTQYF. In DNA form, the CDR3 reads TGTGCCAGCAGTTTCGGACAGTCGGATACGCAGTATTTT.

Only a few counts were recorded for this clone. This chain joins TRBV7-9 and TRBJ2-5; tentative D call: TRBD1 (6 bases). The V end was cut by 5 bases, the J end by 3 bases, with 19 bases between. Germline V CDR1 and CDR2: SEHNR, FQNEAQ (reference sequence). The CDR3 totals 16 residues. Here the CDR3 reads CASSPNGGGFKETQYF. The CDR3 DNA is TGTGCCAGCAGCCCGAACGGTGGGGGCTTCAAAGAGACCCAGTACTTC.

This sequence joins TRBV27 and TRBJ1-5, with 7 nucleotides matching TRBD1. The length of the CDR3 is 15 residues. CDR1 is MNHEY and CDR2 is SMNVEV in the germline V gene (reference sequence). The V and J ends lost 5 bases and 4 bases, in that order; junction bases with no gene match: 8. CDR3 residues: CASSLRQGINQPQHF. The CDR3 region has the DNA TGTGCCAGCAGTCTTAGACAGGGCATTAATCAGCCCCAGCATTTT.

The gene calls are TRBV5-1 and TRBJ1-1; D gene uncertain. The CDR3 runs to 15 residues. Germline assignment: CDR1 SGHRS and CDR2 YFSETQ. V was trimmed by 4 bases and J by 1 base, leaving 14 bases between them. CDR3 sequence: CASSGPAGGNTEAFF. As DNA, the CDR3 is TGCGCCAGCAGCGGCCCGGCAGGTGGGAACACTGAAGCTTTCTTT. The full variable domain, its missing parts supplied by reference TRBV5-1 and TRBJ1-1, is KAGVTQTPRYLIKTRGQQVTLSCSPISGHRSVSWYQQTPGQGLQFLFEYFSETQRNKGNFPGRFSGRQFSNSRSEMNVSTLELGDSALYLCASSGPAGGNTEAFFGQGTRLTVV.

V is TRBV28 and J is TRBJ2-6; 9 bases line up with TRBD1. The length of the CDR3 is 15 residues. Germline V gene sequence: CDR1 MDHEN, CDR2 SYDVKM. The trim removed 6 bases at V and 3 bases at J, leaving 3 bases unmatched. The chain's CDR3 is CASRTGGGGANVLTF. CDR3 nucleotides: TGTGCCAGCAGAACAGGGGGCGGTGGGGCCAACGTCCTGACTTTC.

The table lists this clone with a few counts. This chain joins TRBV11-2 and TRBJ2-4, with TRBD2 as a possible D gene (6 bases). CDR1 SGHAT and CDR2 FQNNGV come from the germline V gene. The ends were cut back, 5 bases at V and 2 bases at J, with 16 bases in the middle. The CDR3 totals 16 residues. The CDR3 coding sequence is TGTGCCAGCAGCAATCGGGACTCCCACTCCAAAAACATTCAGTACTTC. Translating it yields CASSNRDSHSKNIQYF.

This chain joins TRBV7-2 and TRBJ1-3; 8 nucleotides align to TRBD1. Losses at the gene ends were 6 bases for V and 1 base for J; bases not matched to a gene: 8. In germline, CDR1 is SGHTA, CDR2 FQGNSA. This CDR3 has 16 residues. The CDR3 protein is CASSSRTGISGNTIYF. The CDR3, as DNA: TGTGCCAGCAGTTCTCGGACAGGGATATCTGGAAACACCATATATTTT.

The rearrangement links TRBV6-5 to TRBJ2-6, with 7 bases matching TRBD1. The CDR3 contains 15 residues. Germline V gene sequence: CDR1 MNHEY, CDR2 SVGAGI. V lost 4 bases and J lost 1; bases outside the gene matches: 1. CDR3 coding DNA: TGTGCCAGCAGTTCGGACAGGTCTGGGGCCAACGTCCTGACTTTC. As protein: CASSSDRSGANVLTF.

Only a few counts were recorded for this clone. V is TRBV30 and J is TRBJ2-4; perhaps TRBD1 as D (5 bases). This CDR3 is built from 14 residues. Germline V gene lookup returns CDR1 GTSNPN and CDR2 SVGIG (reference sequence). V lost 4 bases and J lost 6, with 16 bases in between. CDR3 sequence: CAWTRWGRRNIQYF. CDR3 DNA sequence: TGTGCCTGGACCCGGTGGGGCAGACGAAACATTCAGTACTTC.

There are a few counts of this clone. The chain combines TRBV18 with TRBJ2-3; D may be TRBD2 (5 bases). The CDR3 is 12 residues long. The V gene's germline CDR1 is KGHSH and CDR2 LQKENI. Trimming pared 7 bases from V and 3 bases from J, leaving 8 bases between. DNA for the CDR3: TGTGCCAGCTTAGAGGGAACAGATACGCAGTATTTT. Its protein product is CASLEGTDTQYF.

The chain is built from TRBV20-1 and TRBJ1-2, with D possibly being TRBD1 (5 bases). This CDR3 comprises 11 residues. V lost 6 bases, J lost 8 bases, and 13 bases lay in between. The germline gives CDR1 DFQATT, CDR2 SNEGSKA (reference sequence). CDR3 sequence reads: CSAPRDLGYTF. The CDR3 bases are TGCAGTGCGCCCAGGGATTTGGGCTACACCTTC.

This clone turned up a few times. The chain combines TRBV5-1 with TRBJ2-3; no firm D call. This CDR3 comprises 14 residues. The V gene lost 0 bases and the J gene lost 1 base, with 6 bases spanning the gap. The germline gives CDR1 SGHRS, CDR2 YFSETQ. CDR3 coding DNA: TGCGCCAGCAGCTTGGAGCTGGGCACAGATACGCAGTATTTT. Translated: CASSLELGTDTQYF.

In this sample, this clone turned up a few times. The chain couples TRBV12-5 to TRBJ2-2; 7 bases line up with TRBD1. Germline V gene lookup returns CDR1 LGHNT and CDR2 FRNRAP. The CDR3 loop spans 16 amino acids. V was pared by 4 bases and J by 4 bases, with 9 bases of the junction left unmatched. The CDR3 DNA is TGTGCTAGTGGTTCATCTTTACAGGGGTTCACCGGGGAGCTGTTTTTT. This translates into CASGSSLQGFTGELFF.

This sequence joins TRBV12-5 and TRBJ2-7, with a weak D call TRBD2 (6 bases). Germline assignment: CDR1 LGHNT and CDR2 FRNRAP. V was pared by 6 bases and J by 10 bases, with 16 bases between. The CDR3 extends over 12 amino acids. The CDR3 nucleotides read TGTGCTAGTGGCAATCTACCGGGACTTCAGTACTTC. Protein product: CASGNLPGLQYF.

This clone was observed a few times. The CDR3 DNA reads as TGTGCCAGCAGCTTAGGACAGAGTCGTAGCAATCAGCCCCAGCATTTT. It yields the protein CASSLGQSRSNQPQHF. The chain combines TRBV7-8 with TRBJ1-5; the D gene is possibly TRBD1 (5 bases). Deletions cut 1 base from V and 0 bases from J, with 10 bases between. Germline lookup yields CDR1 SGHVS and CDR2 FQNEAQ. This CDR3 is built from 16 residues.

The genes are TRBV30 and TRBJ1-2, with D possibly matching TRBD1 (5 bases). The CDR3 has 13 residues. Germline lookup yields CDR1 GTSNPN and CDR2 SVGIG (reference sequence). V was pared by 2 bases and J by 8 bases, with 15 bases between. The CDR3 region has the DNA TGTGCCTGGAGTCAACAGGCCCCGAGCGGCTACACCTTC. Protein: CAWSQQAPSGYTF.

On this clone itself: Distinct nucleotide sequences in the sample also encode this CDR3. V and J are TRBV5-1 and TRBJ1-1, with D possibly TRBD1 on 5 matching bases. This CDR3 has 14 amino acids. The V and J ends lost 1 base and 4 bases respectively, with 11 bases between them. The V gene's germline CDR1 is SGHRS and CDR2 YFSETQ. This CDR3 reads CASSLRQGGTEAFF. The DNA for the CDR3 is TGCGCCAGCAGCTTGAGGCAGGGTGGCACTGAAGCTTTCTTT.